This T cell receptor (beta chain) was found in a study of T-cell memory formation after mild COVID-19. Overall study: TCR clusters were largely donor specific.

Germline V gives CDR1 SGHRS, CDR2 YFSETQ. Losses at the gene ends were 4 bases for V and 8 bases for J; bases not matched to a gene: 7. This CDR3 has 15 residues. Only a few counts were recorded for this clonotype. In TCRdb, the 5' RACE reads were re-called with MiXCR into one record per CDR3 protein. The sample records roughly 450,000 distinct CDR3 sequences, 18% being singletons. The source is a man aged 18 to 29 who had mild COVID-19 (a few samples of this study predate the infection). Cell type and time point are not known. Sequencing input: PBMCs or a T cell subset sorted from them (not recorded which). The chain links TRBV5-1 to TRBJ2-1, with 12 nucleotides matching TRBD2. The CDR3 DNA follows: TGCGCCAGCAGCGCAACTAGCGGGGGGTTCGATGAGCAGTTCTTC. The encoded protein is CASSATSGGFDEQFF.